The clone carrying this TCR beta chain was recorded a few times. Its antigen is unidentified. Assay used: immunoSEQ multiplex PCR; TCRdb lists only in-frame clones, some missing. The table lists just under 65,000 clones, around 90% of them singletons. Graft specimens yielded both intraepithelial and lamina propria lymphocytes. This sample stems from a study of graft-versus-host responses after intestinal transplantation. Study-level background: Recipients underwent multivisceral, liver-intestinal, or isolated intestinal transplants. Tacrolimus and steroids were given for two to three years to all recipients after anti-thymocyte globulin induction.

Study-wide points: Detected in recipient marrow were GvH clones, some of which were first observed in ileum or blood.

The source is a human patient who received an intestinal transplant, so some T cells may come from the graft donor. The sample was ileum tissue, taken 350 to 400 days after transplant.

Here the CDR3 reads CASSYSTGELDEQYF. The CDR3 DNA is TGTGCCAGCAGTTACTCGACAGGGGAATTAGACGAGCAGTACTTC. V gene TRBV6-5 combines with J gene TRBJ2-7; 8 bases are shared with TRBD1. J lost 5 bases, V lost 0 bases, and 6 bases had no gene match. The CDR3 loop spans 15 amino acids. CDR1 and CDR2 from the germline V gene are MNHEY and SVGAGI.